What follows is one TCR beta chain and its context. A much larger clone lies a single base off, so this may be a read error. The entry originates in a study of T cells in Graves' hyperthyroidism and ophthalmopathy. Study-level background: Blood from the periphery was taken at initial diagnosis, before any treatment.

TCR beta CDR3 sequences were amplified from RNA transcripts. In the first-round RT-PCR of the TCR CDR3, the HTBI primer set was used. A single record per CDR3 protein comes from TCRdb applying MiXCR to the multiplex PCR reads. This sample yields some 380,000 distinct CDR3 sequences, of which less than 15% are seen a single time; less than 25% belongs to the top ten. V was pared by 3 bases and J by 4 bases, with 16 bases between. This CDR3 comprises 15 residues. Looked up from germline, CDR1 is SGHRS and CDR2 is YFSETQ. Sequenced sample: blood. This clonotype was sampled from a man aged 25-40 years with Graves' hyperthyroidism that later progressed to Graves' ophthalmopathy. J is TRBJ1-2 and V is TRBV5-1; no clear D. CDR3 amino acids: CASSSAPIIGYGYTF. CDR3 DNA: TGCGCCAGCAGCTCGGCCCCCATAATTGGCTATGGCTACACCTTC. Full variable domain (remainder filled in from reference TRBV5-1 and TRBJ1-2): KAGVTQTPRYLIKTRGQQVTLSCSPISGHRSVSWYQQTPGQGLQFLFEYFSETQRNKGNFPGRFSGRQFSNSRSEMNVSTLELGDSALYLCASSSAPIIGYGYTFGSGTRLTVV.